One and the same sample provided the 3 T cell receptor beta chains below, sequenced in a study of cytomegalovirus exposure and HLA in healthy donors. PCR involved 60 Vbeta and 13 Jbeta primers. Only in-frame clones appear in the TCRdb table, and some are missing; sequencing was by immunoSEQ multiplex PCR. The table includes 150,000 to 200,000 clones, roughly 78% detected once. The sequenced material came from PBMCs. Receptors originate from a woman between 40 and 55 years old in good health and CMV-seronegative.

The chain carries TRBV2 and TRBJ1-2; the D gene is possibly TRBD1 (5 bases). CDR1 and CDR2 (germline): SNHLY, FYNNEI. CDR3 length equals 15 residues. The CDR3, as DNA: TGTGCATCCTGGGGGGGAGACGGAGCTAACTATGGCTACACCTTC. Amino acids: CASWGGDGANYGYTF.

This chain joins TRBV7-2 and TRBJ2-1; 11 bases align to TRBD2. Germline CDR1 reads SGHTA; CDR2 reads FQGNSA. The CDR3 consists of 16 residues. With V trimmed by 5 bases and J by 8 bases, 11 bases remained unmatched. CDR3 in amino acids: CASSPTPGLAAYEQFF. The CDR3 DNA is TGTGCCAGCAGCCCAACGCCGGGACTAGCGGCCTATGAGCAGTTCTTC.

This clone was seen a few times. CDR3 nucleotide sequence: TGTGCCAGCAGTCCACAGGGTTACGAGCAGTACTTC. Protein product: CASSPQGYEQYF. The rearrangement uses TRBV11-1 and TRBJ2-7, with a tentative D call TRBD1 (6 bases). The germline V gene encodes CDR1 SGHAT and CDR2 FQDESV (reference sequence). The germline V and J ends were trimmed by 6 bases and 4 bases, with 10 bases remaining between them. This CDR3 has 12 residues.